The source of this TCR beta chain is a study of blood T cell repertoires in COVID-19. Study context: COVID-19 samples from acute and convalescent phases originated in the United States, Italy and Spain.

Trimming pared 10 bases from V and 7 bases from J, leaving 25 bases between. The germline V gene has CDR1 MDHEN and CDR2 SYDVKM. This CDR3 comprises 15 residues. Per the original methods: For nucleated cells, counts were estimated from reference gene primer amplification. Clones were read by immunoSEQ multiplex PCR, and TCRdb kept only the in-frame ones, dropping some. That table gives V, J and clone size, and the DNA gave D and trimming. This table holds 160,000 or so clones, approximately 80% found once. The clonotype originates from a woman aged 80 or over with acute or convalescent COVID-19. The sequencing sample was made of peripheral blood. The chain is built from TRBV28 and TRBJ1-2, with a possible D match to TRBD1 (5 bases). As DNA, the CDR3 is TGTGCCACGGTCGAGGACCACACGTCCCAGGGTGGCTACACCTTC. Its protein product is CATVEDHTSQGGYTF.